These 24 T cell receptor beta chains originate from one sample sequenced in a study of cytomegalovirus exposure and HLA in healthy donors. The PCR made use of 60 Vbeta and 13 Jbeta primers. TCRdb's copy holds only in-frame clones and misses some; the assay was immunoSEQ multiplex PCR. This table has roughly 100,000 clones, around 73% appearing once. Specimen: PBMCs. Source of these receptors: a man aged 30 to 39 in good health and CMV-seronegative.

The chain has TRBV28 and TRBJ2-2; TRBD1 agrees at 7 bases. This CDR3 has 14 residues. Germline CDR1 is MDHEN and CDR2 is SYDVKM. Unmatched junction bases numbered 9, after V lost 8 bases and J lost 6 bases. CDR3 nucleotide sequence: TGTGCCAGCGGGACACAGGGGATCGCCGGGGAGCTGTTTTTT. Its protein product is CASGTQGIAGELFF.

This clone has only one observation. This chain connects TRBV9 to TRBJ2-3; tentative D call: TRBD2 (6 bases). Trimming pared 0 bases from V and 0 bases from J, leaving 8 bases between. Germline CDR1 SGDLS, CDR2 YYNGEE. The CDR3 runs 15 residues. The CDR3 DNA sequence: TGTGCCAGCAGCGTAGAGGGGACTAGCACAGATACGCAGTATTTT. It specifies CASSVEGTSTDTQYF.

The DNA for the CDR3 is TGTGCCAGCAGCGTATCGGGAGGGCTTAGCAATGAGCAGTTCTTC. It yields the protein CASSVSGGLSNEQFF. This rearrangement joins TRBV9 to TRBJ2-1; 8 bases match TRBD2. CDR3 size: 15 residues. The junction had 6 bases not matched to a gene; V was cut back by 1 base and J by 6 bases. Germline V CDR1 and CDR2: SGDLS, YYNGEE. Full variable domain (outside the CDR3, taken from reference TRBV9 and TRBJ2-1): DSGVTQTPKHLITATGQRVTLRCSPRSGDLSVYWYQQSLDQGLQFLIQYYNGEERAKGNILERFSAQQFPDLHSELNLSSLELGDSALYFCASSVSGGLSNEQFFGPGTRLTVL.

J is TRBJ1-5 and V is TRBV9; no clear D. In germline, CDR1 is SGDLS, CDR2 YYNGEE. V lost 4 bases, J lost 0 bases, and 8 bases lay in between. The CDR3 runs to 14 residues. The chain's CDR3 is CASSLGSSNQPQHF. For the CDR3, the DNA is TGTGCCAGCAGCCTCGGGTCTAGCAATCAGCCCCAGCATTTT. Together with reference TRBV9 and TRBJ1-5, the CDR3 gives the full variable domain: DSGVTQTPKHLITATGQRVTLRCSPRSGDLSVYWYQQSLDQGLQFLIQYYNGEERAKGNILERFSAQQFPDLHSELNLSSLELGDSALYFCASSLGSSNQPQHFGDGTRLSIL.

This CDR3 reads CSVEDLAGAYNEQFF. CDR3 sequence (DNA): TGCAGCGTTGAAGATCTAGCGGGAGCTTACAATGAGCAGTTCTTC. This sequence joins TRBV29-1 and TRBJ2-1; TRBD2 aligns across 10 bases. J gave up 4 bases and V 0 bases, and 3 bases lay outside the gene matches. Germline CDR1 reads SQVTM; CDR2 reads ANQGSEA. The CDR3 loop spans 15 amino acids.

This chain links TRBV9 with TRBJ2-7, with D maybe TRBD1 (7 bases). V dropped 3 bases and J dropped 0 bases, with 13 bases sitting between them. Germline values: CDR1 SGDLS, CDR2 YYNGEE. The CDR3 loop spans 15 amino acids. The chain's CDR3 is CASSAGGTLSYEQYF. DNA for the CDR3: TGTGCCAGCAGCGCAGGGGGGACCCTCTCCTACGAGCAGTACTTC.

The chain joins TRBV30 to TRBJ2-3; TRBD1 matches 10 bases. The germline CDR1 and CDR2 sequences are GTSNPN and SVGIG (reference sequence). J lost 4 bases, V lost 5 bases, and 9 bases had no gene match. The CDR3 length is 15 residues. The CDR3 spells CAWGTGTGVADTQYF. In DNA, the CDR3 is TGTGCCTGGGGAACCGGGACAGGGGTGGCAGATACGCAGTATTTT.

The chain couples TRBV27 to TRBJ1-3; maybe TRBD1 (6 bases). CDR3 length equals 16 residues. The germline V gene has CDR1 MNHEY and CDR2 SMNVEV (reference sequence). Between the trimmed V and J ends, which lost 6 bases and 0 bases, there was a span of 15 bases. The CDR3 protein is CASRSGQFVSGNTIYF. The CDR3 nucleotides are TGTGCCAGCAGATCAGGACAGTTCGTCTCTGGAAACACCATATATTTT.

The chain links TRBV5-8 to TRBJ1-5, with 8 bases fitting TRBD1. After removal of 4 bases from V and 0 bases from J, the junction contained 3 bases not matched to a gene. This CDR3 comprises 15 residues. CDR1 is SGHTS, CDR2 YDEGEE, per germline. CDR3 sequence reads: CASSRTGGSNQPQHF. The CDR3 DNA is TGTGCCAGCAGCAGAACAGGGGGTAGCAATCAGCCCCAGCATTTT.

The chain couples TRBV28 to TRBJ2-7; unclear D gene. The CDR3 totals 15 residues. Trimming pared 5 bases from V and 4 bases from J, leaving 18 bases between. Per the germline V gene, CDR1 is MDHEN and CDR2 is SYDVKM. This CDR3 is CASSEDLIIRYEQYF. The CDR3 nucleotides are TGTGCCAGCAGTGAAGACTTGATAATCCGATACGAGCAGTACTTC.

The chain recombines TRBV28 with TRBJ2-5; 9 bases align to TRBD1. V gave up 6 bases and J gave up 5 bases; unmatched junction bases: 10. There are 15 residues in the CDR3. Germline assignment: CDR1 MDHEN and CDR2 SYDVKM. The CDR3 loop reads CASSWDREEEETQYF. In DNA, the CDR3 is TGTGCCAGCAGCTGGGACAGGGAAGAGGAGGAGACCCAGTACTTC.

This chain joins TRBV10-3 and TRBJ2-5; no reliable D call. The CDR3 covers 16 residues. Germline CDR1 is ENHRY and CDR2 is SYGVKD. V was trimmed by 0 bases and J by 5 bases, leaving 16 bases between them. DNA for the CDR3: TGTGCCATCAGTGAGTCGACCGGGTCCCCTGGGGAGACCCAGTACTTC. Translating gives CAISESTGSPGETQYF.

This clone came up a few times. The rearrangement uses TRBV7-2 and TRBJ2-1; TRBD2 matches 9 bases. The V segment lost 5 bases and the J segment 7 bases; nucleotides outside the gene matches: 9. The V gene's germline CDR1 is SGHTA and CDR2 FQGNSA. The CDR3 extends over 15 amino acids. As DNA, the CDR3 is TGTGCCAGCAGCCGGGCGGGGGGGCCGGGTAATGAGCAGTTCTTC. Amino acids: CASSRAGGPGNEQFF.

The V gene is TRBV19, the J gene TRBJ1-1; TRBD1 matches at 10 bases. V gave up 6 bases and J gave up 0 bases; unmatched junction bases: 7. The CDR3 is 16 amino acids. Per the germline V gene, CDR1 is LNHDA and CDR2 is SQIVND (reference sequence). DNA for the CDR3: TGTGCCAGTAGGCTAGGGACAGGGGCGATGAACACTGAAGCTTTCTTT. Translating gives CASRLGTGAMNTEAFF.

The chain links TRBV7-8 to TRBJ1-2; 7 bases map to TRBD1. The CDR3 consists of 13 residues. J lost 8 bases, V lost 2 bases, and 5 bases had no gene match. In germline, CDR1 is SGHVS, CDR2 FQNEAQ. The CDR3: CASSLLGTDGYTF. The CDR3 DNA reads as TGTGCCAGCAGCTTACTAGGGACAGACGGCTACACCTTC.

V and J are TRBV7-2 and TRBJ2-5; D is undetermined. The germline V gene has CDR1 SGHTA and CDR2 FQGNSA. The CDR3 is 14 residues long. The V and J ends lost 1 base and 6 bases respectively, with 12 bases between them. Here the CDR3 reads CASSLVWPPQTQYF. DNA for the CDR3: TGTGCCAGCAGCTTAGTATGGCCCCCGCAGACCCAGTACTTC.

The V call is TRBV28, the J call TRBJ2-7, with 10 bases aligning to TRBD2. The ends lost 5 bases at V and 4 bases at J; junction bases unmatched: 11. The CDR3 covers 16 residues. CDR1 and CDR2 from the germline V gene are MDHEN and SYDVKM. In DNA, the CDR3 is TGTGCCAGCAGTCTCTTGGGGCTAGCGGGAGCTTACGAGCAGTACTTC. Translated, it gives CASSLLGLAGAYEQYF.

The chain has TRBV6-1 and TRBJ2-7; a weak D match, TRBD2 (5 bases). Germline-derived CDR1 and CDR2 are MNHNS and SASEGT. The CDR3 loop spans 14 amino acids. V was clipped by 5 bases and J by 5 bases, with 16 bases between them. CDR3: CASSTRTYGDEQYF. In DNA, the CDR3 is TGTGCCAGCAGTACCCGGACCTACGGGGACGAGCAGTACTTC.

CDR3 sequence reads: CATSPGKRYTGELFF. CDR3 sequence (DNA): TGTGCCACCAGCCCCGGTAAACGATACACCGGGGAGCTGTTTTTT. V is TRBV15 and J is TRBJ2-2; no definite D call. CDR1 LNHNV and CDR2 YYDKDF come from the germline V gene (reference sequence). This CDR3 has 15 residues. Trimming removed 5 bases from V and 3 bases from J, with 13 bases in between.

This CDR3 reads CSARGGWGYTF. As DNA, the CDR3 is TGCAGTGCTAGAGGGGGCTGGGGCTACACCTTC. The gene calls are TRBV20-1 and TRBJ1-2, with D possibly being TRBD1 (5 bases). Per the germline V gene, CDR1 is DFQATT and CDR2 is SNEGSKA (reference sequence). This CDR3 is 11 amino acids long. Trimming pared 1 base from V and 8 bases from J, leaving 8 bases between.

This clone was found once. The chain links TRBV6-1 to TRBJ2-1, with 7 nucleotides matching TRBD2. CDR3 length equals 15 residues. Germline V CDR1 and CDR2: MNHNS, SASEGT. V gave up 5 bases and J gave up 3 bases; unmatched junction bases: 7. CDR3 in DNA: TGTGCCAGCAGTCATAGGGCGGGAGACTACAATGAGCAGTTCTTC. Translated: CASSHRAGDYNEQFF.

This sequence joins TRBV27 and TRBJ2-7, with 9 bases lining up with TRBD1. CDR1 is MNHEY and CDR2 is SMNVEV in the germline V gene (reference sequence). The CDR3 runs to 15 residues. V lost 5 bases and J lost 5; bases outside the gene matches: 10. The CDR3 coding sequence is TGTGCCAGCAGTCTCACCGGGACAGGGTACGACGAGCAGTACTTC. Its translation is CASSLTGTGYDEQYF.

This chain links TRBV27 with TRBJ2-1, with 7 bases matching TRBD1. The junction had 4 bases not matched to a gene; V was cut back by 2 bases and J by 6 bases. CDR1 and CDR2 from the germline V gene are MNHEY and SMNVEV (reference sequence). There are 14 residues in the CDR3. The CDR3 nucleotides read TGTGCCAGCAGTTTAAGGGGGCCGTCCAATGAGCAGTTCTTC. It translates to CASSLRGPSNEQFF.

CDR3 nucleotide sequence: TGTGCCAGTAGTATCGGGGGGTCAGAGACCCAGTACTTC. Residues: CASSIGGSETQYF. The chain recombines TRBV19 with TRBJ2-5, with 7 bases identical to TRBD2. With V trimmed by 3 bases and J by 4 bases, 2 bases remained unmatched. CDR3 length equals 13 residues. Germline CDR1 is LNHDA and CDR2 is SQIVND (reference sequence).